The TCR beta chain under discussion was sequenced for a study of OX40 agonist ivuxolimab in advanced cancers. In the study overall: Ivuxolimab, which targeted the costimulatory receptor OX40 (CD134), was an agonistic, fully human IgG2 monoclonal antibody. Patients were allowed to have had prior anti-PD-1, anti-PD-L1 or anti-CTLA-4 therapy, and approximately 40% of the dose-escalation patients had previously received checkpoint inhibitors. The paper describes the monotherapy dose-escalation part (N ≈ 49 patients) of the phase I trial of ivuxolimab. Of the approximately 53 patients in dose escalation, some 20 had hepatocellular carcinoma, around 15 had melanoma, 9 had renal cell carcinoma and 9 had head and neck cancer. In the dose-escalation cohort, 65% to 85% of patients were male, and the mean age was approximately 60 years with a range of about 20 to 80. Partial responses occurred in three dose-escalation patients, of whom one had hepatocellular carcinoma and two had cutaneous melanoma. Intravenous ivuxolimab was administered to patients every 2 weeks at six dose levels: 0.01, 0.1, 0.3, 1.5, 3 and 10 mg/kg. Peripheral TCRbeta sequencing was intended to test whether TCR sequence diversity was altered and clonal T-cell expansion was caused by ivuxolimab. The investigation overall reported the following: Partial responders in the 0.1-3.0 mg/kg groups had among the lowest normalized peripheral clonal expansion, especially among CD8+ T cells. After ivuxolimab, more expanded clones were found on average in CD8+ T cells than in CD4+ T cells. At doses of 0.1 to 3.0 mg/kg, clonal expansion of both CD4+ and CD8+ T cells in blood was seen between baseline and week 6. Antigen specificity was not determined for the clonally expanded peripheral T cells. Low levels of normalized T-cell clonal expansion were also seen in some patients who did not respond.

The trial excluded patients who had a history of autoimmune disease or were on systemic immunosuppression. Peripheral blood for TCR sequencing was drawn from every dose cohort at baseline, at cycle 4 day 1 and at cycle 7 day 1. The samples were taken from a phase I, first-in-human, multicenter, open-label dose-escalation trial of ivuxolimab. Adults with locally advanced or metastatic melanoma, renal cell, hepatocellular, or head and neck squamous cell carcinoma were enrolled in the trial. Before TCR sequencing, CD4+ T cells and CD8+ T cells from peripheral blood were sorted into separate populations. Taken from the germline V gene, the CDR1 and CDR2 loops are SNHLY and FYNNEI. Clipping removes 0 bases from V and 2 bases from J, with 10 as the unmatched junction base count. Reading from cysteine to phenylalanine, the CDR3 counts 17 amino acids. Just the 51-base CDR3 DNA is kept, in frame starting at base 1.

For sequencing of the TCRbeta CDR3 region, genomic DNA was extracted from the sorted cells. The immunoSEQ Assay was used for sequencing of TCRbeta CDR3 regions. This is the immuneACCESS table as TCRdb keeps it, with only in-frame sequences that have V and J called. A part of the clones is gone; compared with another copy, unresolved V genes explain less than half, and the rest is unexplained. For this sample the table gives roughly 46,000 clones, of which nearly 90% were detected only once. Around 0.6% of the sample lies in the top ten. To note about this clone: Its recognized antigen is unknown. The sample holds no much larger clone one base away, and base qualities are not on file.

The clonotype was recovered from an adult with an advanced solid tumor such as melanoma, head and neck, liver or kidney cancer. The chain is encoded by TRBV2 joined to TRBJ2-7; TRBD1 fits 7 bases in the junction. Specimen: CD4+ or CD8+ T cells sorted from blood, collected in a trial of the OX40 agonist ivuxolimab. The sequenced DNA: TGTGCCAGCAGTGAAGCGCTTTTAGGGCAGGGGGCCTACGAGCAGTACTTC. Translated, this is CASSEALLGQGAYEQYF.